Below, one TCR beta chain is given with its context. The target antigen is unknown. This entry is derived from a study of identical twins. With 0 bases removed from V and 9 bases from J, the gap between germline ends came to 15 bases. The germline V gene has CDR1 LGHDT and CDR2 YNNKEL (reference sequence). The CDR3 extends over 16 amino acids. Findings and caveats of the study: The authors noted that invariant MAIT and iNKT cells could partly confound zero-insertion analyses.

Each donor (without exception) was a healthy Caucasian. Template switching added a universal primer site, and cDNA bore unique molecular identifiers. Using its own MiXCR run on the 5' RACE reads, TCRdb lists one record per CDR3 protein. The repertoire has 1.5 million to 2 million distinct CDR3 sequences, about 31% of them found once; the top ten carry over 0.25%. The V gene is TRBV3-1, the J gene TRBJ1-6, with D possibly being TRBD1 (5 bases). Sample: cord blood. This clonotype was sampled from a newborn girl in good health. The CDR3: CASSQESAGMASPLHF. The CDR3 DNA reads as TGTGCCAGCAGCCAAGAATCGGCAGGGATGGCTTCACCCCTCCACTTT.